These 31 T cell receptor beta chains were all obtained from the same sample, sequenced in a study of T cell repertoires in cytomegalovirus infection. TCRdb redid the calling of the reads with MiXCR, one entry per CDR3 protein. The sample yields about 740,000 distinct CDR3 sequences, about 40% seen once. The sample taken for sequencing was PBMCs. Every receptor here comes from a human donor in good health (CMV status not recorded). Some clones in this sample may be carry-over from other donors' samples.

V and J are TRBV29-1 and TRBJ1-1; D call uncertain. Germline CDR1 reads SQVTM; CDR2 reads ANQGSEA. V lost 5 bases to trimming and J lost 4 bases, with 8 bases between them. The CDR3 length is 11 residues. In DNA form, the CDR3 reads TGCAGCGTTTATATCGCCACTGAAGCTTTCTTT. This codes for CSVYIATEAFF.

This rearrangement joins TRBV24-1 to TRBJ2-7; no definite D call. V lost 4 bases, J lost 0 bases, and 6 bases lay in between. The CDR3 loop spans 13 amino acids. Germline V gene lookup returns CDR1 KGHDR and CDR2 SFDVKD. The CDR3 region is CATSDSRSYEQYF. The DNA of the CDR3 is TGTGCCACCAGTGACTCACGCTCCTACGAGCAGTACTTC.

V and J are TRBV20-1 and TRBJ2-5; possibly TRBD1 for D (5 bases). The CDR3 loop spans 12 amino acids. Germline CDR1 DFQATT, CDR2 SNEGSKA (reference sequence). The V end was cut by 6 bases, the J end by 3 bases, with 11 bases between. As DNA, the CDR3 is TGCAGTGCCGACAGTCGTAAAGAGACCCAGTACTTC. Translation gives CSADSRKETQYF.

The sample holds many counts of this clonotype. CDR3 in amino acids: CASSMSVEQYF. The CDR3 coding sequence is TGTGCCAGCAGCATGTCAGTCGAGCAGTACTTC. The chain joins TRBV7-2 to TRBJ2-7; D unclear. Looked up from germline, CDR1 is SGHTA and CDR2 is FQGNSA. The CDR3 runs 11 residues. Trimming pared 5 bases from V and 6 bases from J, leaving 8 bases between.

Concerning this clonotype itself: Since a much larger clone is just one base distant, this may be a read error. J is TRBJ2-7 and V is TRBV4-2, with D perhaps matching TRBD2 (6 bases). This CDR3 has 15 amino acids. The germline V gene encodes CDR1 LGHNA and CDR2 YNFKEQ. DNA for the CDR3: TGTGCCAGCAGCCAAGTCCCGGGAGAGACCTACGAGCGGTACTTC. As protein: CASSQVPGETYERYF.

The rearrangement uses TRBV19 and TRBJ1-5, with D maybe TRBD1 (6 bases). The length of the CDR3 is 13 residues. The germline CDR1 and CDR2 sequences are LNHDA and SQIVND (reference sequence). Trimming cost V 7 bases and J 4 bases, with 11 bases left between them. CDR3 amino acids: CASTIGGNQPQHF. CDR3 coding DNA: TGTGCCAGTACAATAGGGGGGAATCAGCCCCAGCATTTT. Drawing the rest from reference TRBV19 and TRBJ1-5, the complete variable domain is DGGITQSPKYLFRKEGQNVTLSCEQNLNHDAMYWYRQDPGQGLRLIYYSQIVNDFQKGDIAEGYSVSREKKESFPLTVTSAQKNPTAFYLCASTIGGNQPQHFGDGTRLSIL.

This clonotype was counted many times. The chain recombines TRBV6-5 with TRBJ2-5, with D possibly matching TRBD2 (6 bases). The CDR3 is made up of 16 amino acids. The V end lost 6 bases, the J end lost 1 base, and 18 bases lay between the germline ends. The germline CDR1 and CDR2 sequences are MNHEY and SVGAGI. The CDR3 spells CASSQTGRMSQETQYF. As DNA, the CDR3 is TGTGCCAGCAGCCAAACCGGGAGAATGAGCCAAGAGACCCAGTACTTC.

This clonotype was counted many times. The chain has TRBV7-6 and TRBJ2-3; D remains unclear. CDR1 and CDR2 from the germline V gene are SGHVS and FNYEAQ. CDR3 length: 12 residues. Trimming pared 2 bases from V and 5 bases from J, leaving 5 bases between. The CDR3 DNA sequence: TGTGCCAGCAGCTTACCCGGAGATACGCAGTATTTT. This codes for CASSLPGDTQYF.

This clonotype was counted once. This chain connects TRBV6-1 to TRBJ1-2; D remains ambiguous. Germline V gene sequence: CDR1 MNHNS, CDR2 SASEGT. V lost 1 base to trimming and J lost 4 bases, with 10 bases between them. The CDR3 totals 14 residues. The CDR3 nucleotides read TGTGCCAGCAGTGAAGTCTGGGCGACCTATGGCTACACCTTC. Its translation is CASSEVWATYGYTF.

This clonotype was found a few times. The rearrangement links TRBV7-2 to TRBJ2-5; D gene uncertain. With 5 bases removed from V and 2 bases from J, the gap between germline ends came to 12 bases. The CDR3 covers 14 residues. Germline V gene sequence: CDR1 SGHTA, CDR2 FQGNSA. The CDR3 nucleotides read TGTGCCAGCAGCCACGCCAGAATTCAAGAGACCCAGTACTTC. Translation: CASSHARIQETQYF. The full variable domain, its missing parts supplied by reference TRBV7-2 and TRBJ2-5, is GAGVSQSPSNKVTEKGKDVELRCDPISGHTALYWYRQSLGQGLEFLIYFQGNSAPDKSGLPSDRFSAERTGGSVSTLTIQRTQQEDSAVYLCASSHARIQETQYFGPGTRLLVL.

This clonotype was recorded a few times. The V call is TRBV6-1, the J call TRBJ2-1; D is possibly TRBD2 (5 bases). This CDR3 contains 16 residues. The V end was cut by 9 bases, the J end by 4 bases, with 22 bases between. Germline V gene sequence: CDR1 MNHNS, CDR2 SASEGT. CDR3 residues: CASPGSFGVEYNEQFF. Written as DNA, the CDR3 is TGTGCCAGTCCGGGGTCCTTCGGGGTCGAGTACAATGAGCAGTTCTTC.

This clonotype has just one count. The chain has TRBV24-1 and TRBJ1-5; 8 bases agree with TRBD1. Germline assignment: CDR1 KGHDR and CDR2 SFDVKD. There are 15 residues in the CDR3. With 5 bases clipped from V and 6 bases from J, the junction kept 8 bases outside the gene matches. Written as DNA, the CDR3 is TGTGCCACCAGTGCCCCTGGACAGGGCGGTCAGCCCCAGCATTTT. Translation gives CATSAPGQGGQPQHF.

In its sample, this clonotype was seen many times. The rearrangement uses TRBV12-3 or TRBV12-4 and TRBJ1-1; perhaps TRBD1 as D (5 bases). CDR3 length: 14 amino acids. The V and J ends lost 6 bases and 1 base respectively, with 12 bases between them. The CDR3 here is CASSFGGGNTEAFF. The CDR3 DNA reads TGTGCCAGCAGCTTCGGGGGTGGGAACACTGAAGCTTTCTTT.

This clonotype was seen repeatedly, ten times or more. This sequence joins TRBV7-2 and TRBJ2-2, with D maybe TRBD1 (6 bases). The CDR3 sequence is 15 residues long. The germline V gene has CDR1 SGHTA and CDR2 FQGNSA. V was cut by 3 bases and J by 1 base, with 9 bases left in between. In DNA form, the CDR3 reads TGTGCCAGCAGCTTGATACAGGGGAACACCGGGGAGCTGTTTTTT. It is translated as CASSLIQGNTGELFF.

The chain joins TRBV5-4 to TRBJ2-7; D ambiguous. This CDR3 is built from 15 residues. Germline lookup yields CDR1 SGHNT and CDR2 YYREEE (reference sequence). V dropped 2 bases and J dropped 3 bases, with 15 bases sitting between them. The CDR3, as DNA: TGTGCCAGCAGCTTCTCGGGCGTCACCGACTACGAGCAGTACTTC. It translates to CASSFSGVTDYEQYF. The full variable domain, its missing parts supplied by reference TRBV5-4 and TRBJ2-7, is ETGVTQSPTHLIKTRGQQVTLRCSSQSGHNTVSWYQQALGQGPQFIFQYYREEENGRGNFPPRFSGLQFPNYSSELNVNALELDDSALYLCASSFSGVTDYEQYFGPGTRLTVT.

Points on this clonotype: The germline gene is not matched at one end of the junction; a read error may be the cause. The chain uses TRBV11-2 and TRBJ2-3, with D perhaps TRBD2 (6 bases). Germline V gene sequence: CDR1 SGHAT, CDR2 FQNNGV. The CDR3 has 14 residues. The DNA for the CDR3 is TGTGTCAGCAGCTTAGCTAGCGCGGAAAATACGCAGTATTTT. Encoded protein: CVSSLASAENTQYF. The whole variable domain, remainder taken from reference TRBV11-2 and TRBJ2-3, is EAGVAQSPRYKIIEKRQSVAFWCNPISGHATLYWYQQILGQGPKLLIQFQNNGVVDDSQLPKDRFSAERLKGVDSTLKIQPAKLEDSAVYLCVSSLASAENTQYFGPGTRLTVL.

The V gene is TRBV20-1, the J gene TRBJ1-1; D may be TRBD1 (6 bases). Germline V gene data show CDR1 as DFQATT and CDR2 as SNEGSKA (reference sequence). There are 14 residues in the CDR3. The V end was cut by 3 bases, the J end by 1 base, with 12 bases between. The DNA of the CDR3 is TGCAGTGCTAGGTGGGGGGGCGAGAACACTGAAGCTTTCTTT. Its protein is CSARWGGENTEAFF.

V is TRBV28 and J is TRBJ2-3; D perhaps matches TRBD2 (6 bases). CDR1 is MDHEN, CDR2 SYDVKM, per germline. This CDR3 is built from 14 residues. V dropped 5 bases and J dropped 4 bases, with 13 bases sitting between them. In nucleotides, the CDR3 is TGTGCCAGCAGTCAAGGGGACTTCCCAGATACGCAGTATTTT. Amino acids: CASSQGDFPDTQYF.

This chain connects TRBV5-4 to TRBJ2-3; 12 nucleotides match TRBD2. CDR1 and CDR2 (germline): SGHNT, YYREEE (reference sequence). V lost 9 bases to trimming and J lost 1 base; unmatched junction nucleotides: 3. CDR3 length equals 14 residues. In DNA, the CDR3 is TGTGCCATCAGGACTAGCGGGGGCACAGATACGCAGTATTTT. Translated: CAIRTSGGTDTQYF.

This clonotype was observed a few times. The chain is built from TRBV7-9 and TRBJ1-1, with D maybe TRBD1 (5 bases). The germline gives CDR1 SEHNR, CDR2 FQNEAQ (reference sequence). The CDR3 covers 17 residues. V lost 5 bases, J lost 1 base, and 20 bases lay in between. The CDR3 nucleotides are TGTGCCAGCAGCGGCAGGGTATACGATTCGCCGAACACTGAAGCTTTCTTT. Protein sequence: CASSGRVYDSPNTEAFF.

CDR3 in DNA: TGTGCCAGCAGTTACGCTCGTCCGACTAGCGAAGGGGTGAGAGATACGCAGTATTTT. Translating it yields CASSYARPTSEGVRDTQYF. The chain recombines TRBV6-2 or TRBV6-3 with TRBJ2-3, with TRBD2 matching 8 bases. This CDR3 spans 19 amino acids. V shed 2 bases, J shed 5 bases, and the junction held 18 bases outside the gene matches. CDR1 is MNHEY, CDR2 SVGEGT, per germline.

The rearrangement uses TRBV10-3 and TRBJ1-1, with no clear D. V was clipped by 7 bases and J by 3 bases, with 21 bases between them. The CDR3 contains 16 residues. Germline assignment: CDR1 ENHRY and CDR2 SYGVKD. The CDR3 protein is CAINSGGGSGYTEAFF. CDR3 in DNA: TGTGCCATCAACAGTGGAGGAGGCAGCGGATACACTGAAGCTTTCTTT.

Worth noting for this clonotype: This sequence may be a read error, since a much larger clone differs from it by one base. Since no conserved phenylalanine or tryptophan closes the CDR3, a read error is the likely cause. The rearrangement links TRBV7-6 to TRBJ2-1; 10 nucleotides agree with TRBD2. Losses at the gene ends were 6 bases for V and 3 bases for J; bases not matched to a gene: 5. Germline CDR1 and CDR2: SGHVS and FNYEAQ. CDR3 length: 15 amino acids. The CDR3 reads CASSTLAGYYNEQFL. CDR3 in DNA: TGTGCCAGCAGTACACTAGCGGGGTACTACAATGAGCAGTTCTTA.

This clonotype turned up a few times. The chain carries TRBV6-4 and TRBJ1-2, with 7 bases aligning to TRBD1. The CDR3 consists of 13 residues. The germline CDR1 and CDR2 sequences are MRHNA and SNTAGT. V lost 6 bases and J lost 8; bases outside the gene matches: 9. CDR3 region: CASSPETGQGYTF. The CDR3 nucleotides read TGTGCCAGCAGCCCCGAGACAGGGCAAGGCTACACCTTC.

This clonotype has a handful of counts. The chain uses TRBV6-1 and TRBJ1-5, with D unclear. CDR1 MNHNS and CDR2 SASEGT come from the germline V gene. V gave up 5 bases and J gave up 0 bases, with 20 bases separating them. This CDR3 region has 18 residues. In nucleotides, the CDR3 is TGTGCCAGCAGTTCGAGGACCGGGATTGATTATAGCAATCAGCCCCAGCATTTT. Translated, it gives CASSSRTGIDYSNQPQHF.

The chain recombines TRBV5-6 with TRBJ2-7; 9 nucleotides agree with TRBD1. CDR1 is SGHDT, CDR2 YYEEEE, per germline. The CDR3 contains 13 residues. Trimming at V came to 1 base and at J to 9 bases, leaving 5 bases not matched to a gene. CDR3 sequence: CASSLNRGHGQYF. CDR3 DNA sequence: TGTGCCAGCAGCTTGAACAGGGGGCACGGGCAGTACTTC.

This clonotype came up a few times. The chain couples TRBV4-1 to TRBJ2-1, with D unresolved. Germline CDR1 and CDR2: MGHRA and YSYEKL. The CDR3 sequence is 14 residues long. Trimming removed 0 bases from V and 9 bases from J, with 12 bases in between. CDR3 in amino acids: CASSQEPGFGEQFF. CDR3 nucleotides: TGCGCCAGCAGCCAAGAACCGGGCTTCGGTGAGCAGTTCTTC.

The gene calls are TRBV5-1 and TRBJ1-1; maybe TRBD1 (5 bases). Trimming removed 4 bases from V and 1 base from J, with 14 bases in between. Germline values: CDR1 SGHRS, CDR2 YFSETQ. This CDR3 spans 15 amino acids. DNA for the CDR3: TGCGCCAGCAGCCGGGACCGGGACGGGAACACTGAAGCTTTCTTT. Amino acids: CASSRDRDGNTEAFF.

This chain uses TRBV6-2 or TRBV6-3 with TRBJ2-2; D possibly corresponds to TRBD1 (6 bases). This CDR3 comprises 14 residues. V lost 6 bases to trimming and J lost 5 bases, with 13 bases between them. Germline V CDR1 and CDR2: MNHEY, SVGEGT. CDR3 amino acids: CASRRQDRTGELFF. In nucleotides, the CDR3 is TGTGCCAGCAGGCGACAGGATCGGACCGGGGAGCTGTTTTTT.

The chain recombines TRBV20-1 with TRBJ1-3, with D unclear. The CDR3 is made up of 17 amino acids. The germline V gene has CDR1 DFQATT and CDR2 SNEGSKA (reference sequence). Trimming pared 3 bases from V and 0 bases from J, leaving 18 bases between. For the CDR3, the DNA is TGCAGTGCTAGCCCGAGGATTTCAGGCAGCTCTGGAAACACCATATATTTT. Protein product: CSASPRISGSSGNTIYF.

This clonotype was observed a few times. The chain employs TRBV19 and TRBJ2-7, with 8 positions matching TRBD2. From germline, CDR1 is LNHDA and CDR2 SQIVND (reference sequence). The CDR3 runs 14 residues. V gave up 1 base and J gave up 4 bases; unmatched junction bases: 3. The CDR3 reads CASSIGAGGYEQYF. CDR3 sequence (DNA): TGTGCCAGTAGTATAGGCGCGGGAGGTTACGAGCAGTACTTC.